The 14 T cell receptor beta chains presented below share a single source sample, sequenced in a study of glioma-infiltrating T cells after dendritic cell vaccination (dated by TCRdb to 2016 to 2018). Libraries were constructed by the immunoSEQ multiplex PCR assay. In TCRdb, the immuneACCESS table is reduced to in-frame sequences with V and J assigned. These tables do not hold every clone; where another copy was compared, an unresolved V gene accounts for under half, and the others remain unexplained. This sample is represented by about 24,000 clones; around 92% of them were singletons. Under 3% of the sample is in the top ten clones. The time point label corresponds to: after dendritic cell vaccination, including at tumor progression/relapse. This material consisted of blood, taken after dendritic cell vaccination. These receptors were collected from a human donor with glioblastoma.

This clone has only one observation. The chain employs TRBV16 and TRBJ2-5, with D possibly matching TRBD1 (6 bases). This CDR3 is 17 amino acids long. The V gene lost 1 base and the J gene lost 0 bases, with 15 bases spanning the gap. Germline V lookup: CDR1 KGHSY, CDR2 FQNENV. CDR3 residues: CASSQLGAAEDQETQYF. The CDR3 DNA reads as TGTGCCAGCAGCCAATTGGGGGCGGCCGAGGACCAAGAGACCCAGTACTTC.

The chain employs TRBV6-1 and TRBJ1-1, with 8 bases that match TRBD1. Losses at the gene ends were 0 bases for V and 10 bases for J; bases not matched to a gene: 10. Germline CDR1 reads MNHNS; CDR2 reads SASEGT. The CDR3 sequence is 15 residues long. CDR3 coding DNA: TGTGCCAGCAGTGAAGCGTCGACAGGGGCGTACCCAGCTTTCTTT. Amino acids: CASSEASTGAYPAFF.

The CDR3 loop reads CATSRDIYGYTF. The DNA for the CDR3 is TGTGCCACCAGCAGAGATATCTATGGCTACACCTTC. V gene TRBV15 combines with J gene TRBJ1-2; D remains unclear. Trimming cost V 0 bases and J 4 bases, with 3 bases left between them. Germline CDR1 reads LNHNV; CDR2 reads YYDKDF (reference sequence). This CDR3 region has 12 residues.

The chain joins TRBV5-4 to TRBJ2-7; D unclear. Germline V CDR1 and CDR2: SGHNT, YYREEE (reference sequence). V lost 0 bases to trimming and J lost 0 bases, with 7 bases between them. This CDR3 comprises 14 residues. The CDR3 sequence is CASSLEQPSYEQYF. Here the CDR3 DNA reads TGTGCCAGCAGCTTGGAACAGCCCTCCTACGAGCAGTACTTC. Looking up the rest from reference TRBV5-4 and TRBJ2-7 gives the full variable domain: ETGVTQSPTHLIKTRGQQVTLRCSSQSGHNTVSWYQQALGQGPQFIFQYYREEENGRGNFPPRFSGLQFPNYSSELNVNALELDDSALYLCASSLEQPSYEQYFGPGTRLTVT.

The count of this clone is one. V and J are TRBV25-1 and TRBJ2-3; 9 bases are shared with TRBD2. V shed 4 bases and J 7 bases; nucleotides not matched to a gene: 6. This CDR3 is 14 amino acids long. The germline V gene encodes CDR1 MGHDK and CDR2 SYGVNS. CDR3: CASSVRGGVNTQYF. For the CDR3, the DNA is TGTGCCAGCAGTGTGCGGGGGGGCGTGAATACGCAGTATTTT.

The rearrangement uses TRBV7-6 and TRBJ1-6, with TRBD1 matching over 7 bases. Unmatched junction bases numbered 6, after V lost 1 base and J lost 6 bases. The germline CDR1 and CDR2 sequences are SGHVS and FNYEAQ. CDR3 length equals 16 residues. The DNA of the CDR3 is TGTGCCAGCAGCTTAGACGGGACAGTCCGTAATTCACCCCTCCACTTT. This encodes CASSLDGTVRNSPLHF.

CDR3 in amino acids: CASSYYLQGSGNQPQHF. The DNA of the CDR3 is TGTGCCAGCAGCTATTACCTACAGGGATCGGGCAATCAGCCCCAGCATTTT. This chain joins TRBV5-5 and TRBJ1-5, with a possible D match to TRBD1 (6 bases). Germline V gene sequence: CDR1 SGHKS, CDR2 YYEKEE (reference sequence). The CDR3 is 17 amino acids. Trimming shortened V by 3 bases and J by 2 bases, and 18 bases separated the two germline ends.

The chain is built from TRBV13 and TRBJ1-1, with D unclear. Looked up from germline, CDR1 is PRHDT and CDR2 is FYEKMQ (reference sequence). V gave up 5 bases and J gave up 4 bases, with 14 bases separating them. This CDR3 is 14 amino acids long. The CDR3: CASSRGRRLTEAFF. The CDR3 region has the DNA TGTGCCAGCAGCCGTGGGCGTAGGCTCACTGAAGCTTTCTTT.

The genes are TRBV10-2 and TRBJ2-4; TRBD2 aligns across 12 bases. V shed 0 bases and J 7 bases; nucleotides not matched to a gene: 16. The CDR3 totals 20 residues. Germline CDR1 is WSHSY and CDR2 is SAAADI. CDR3 residues: CASSESAILAGGPNGNIQYF. CDR3 DNA sequence: TGCGCCAGCAGTGAGTCGGCCATACTAGCGGGGGGCCCAAACGGGAACATTCAGTACTTC.

The V gene is TRBV27, the J gene TRBJ1-2, with D possibly TRBD1 on 5 matching bases. The germline V and J ends were trimmed by 8 bases and 4 bases, with 20 bases remaining between them. Germline V gene sequence: CDR1 MNHEY, CDR2 SMNVEV (reference sequence). CDR3 length: 15 residues. In DNA, the CDR3 is TGTGCCAGCGGACCGGGGGGGGTGAACCTCTATGGCTACACCTTC. Protein: CASGPGGVNLYGYTF.

The V gene is TRBV19, the J gene TRBJ1-1, with unresolved D. The CDR3 is 11 amino acids. Germline lookup yields CDR1 LNHDA and CDR2 SQIVND (reference sequence). Trimming pared 6 bases from V and 7 bases from J, leaving 9 bases between. CDR3 bases: TGTGCCAGTAGAAGCGGTGGTGAAGCTTTCTTT. Translating it yields CASRSGGEAFF.

The V call is TRBV29-1, the J call TRBJ1-2; D is uncertain. Germline assignment: CDR1 SQVTM and CDR2 ANQGSEA. V shed 4 bases and J shed 8 bases, with 5 bases lying between them. CDR3 size: 9 residues. CDR3 DNA: TGCAGCGTTGTGGAGGGCTACACCTTC. It is translated as CSVVEGYTF.

This clone was counted once. V and J are TRBV9 and TRBJ2-2; D gene unclear. Germline V gene lookup returns CDR1 SGDLS and CDR2 YYNGEE. The CDR3 loop spans 13 amino acids. Trimming took 4 bases from V and 1 from J, leaving 5 bases between them. The DNA of the CDR3 is TGTGCCAGCAGCCGCGAGAACACCGGGGAGCTGTTTTTT. Protein sequence: CASSRENTGELFF.

The rearrangement joins TRBV10-3 to TRBJ2-1, with no clear D. Germline CDR1 reads ENHRY; CDR2 reads SYGVKD. Deletions cut 5 bases from V and 4 bases from J, with 9 bases between. This CDR3 is built from 13 residues. The CDR3 protein is CAISRDKYNEQFF. The CDR3 bases are TGTGCCATCAGTAGAGACAAATACAATGAGCAGTTCTTC.